The 22 T cell receptor beta chains in this list originate from one sample, sequenced in a study of blood T cell repertoires in COVID-19. The data were produced by immunoSEQ multiplex PCR, yet TCRdb's version contains in-frame clones alone and is incomplete. This sample has around 53,000 clones, with 70% to 80% found just once. Input material: peripheral blood. These receptors originate from a man over 45 with active or convalescent COVID-19.

The DNA for the CDR3 is TGTGCCAGCCTACTAGCGGACCTCACAGATACGCAGTATTTT. This gives the protein CASLLADLTDTQYF. This chain links TRBV2 with TRBJ2-3; TRBD2 agrees at 8 bases. CDR3 length: 14 amino acids. Germline V gene data show CDR1 as SNHLY and CDR2 as FYNNEI. The trim removed 8 bases at V and 2 bases at J, leaving 6 bases unmatched.

The rearrangement uses TRBV19 and TRBJ1-4; D is ambiguous. V shed 9 bases and J shed 11 bases, with 10 bases lying between them. Germline-derived CDR1 and CDR2 are LNHDA and SQIVND (reference sequence). The CDR3 covers 10 residues. CDR3 loop: CASGGLKLFF. The CDR3 nucleotides are TGTGCCAGCGGAGGTTTGAAACTGTTTTTT. The variable domain in full, completed from reference TRBV19 and TRBJ1-4, reads DGGITQSPKYLFRKEGQNVTLSCEQNLNHDAMYWYRQDPGQGLRLIYYSQIVNDFQKGDIAEGYSVSREKKESFPLTVTSAQKNPTAFYLCASGGLKLFFGSGTQLSVL.

This chain connects TRBV5-1 to TRBJ2-3, with a tentative D call TRBD2 (6 bases). The CDR3 sequence is 15 residues long. With 2 bases removed from V and 5 bases from J, the gap between germline ends came to 15 bases. CDR1 is SGHRS, CDR2 YFSETQ, per germline. The CDR3 loop reads CASSFSQGLEDTQYF. The CDR3 nucleotides are TGCGCCAGCAGCTTTAGTCAGGGACTTGAAGATACGCAGTATTTT.

This clone was counted once. The genes are TRBV7-9 and TRBJ1-1, with D uncertain. Germline CDR1 SEHNR, CDR2 FQNEAQ (reference sequence). V dropped 5 bases and J dropped 8 bases, with 21 bases sitting between them. CDR3 size: 15 residues. This CDR3 is CASSPPRHERREAFF. The DNA for the CDR3 is TGTGCCAGCAGCCCGCCCAGACACGAGCGGCGGGAAGCTTTCTTT.

J is TRBJ1-2 and V is TRBV5-6; TRBD1 might be the D (5 bases). Germline assignment: CDR1 SGHDT and CDR2 YYEEEE. V was cut by 0 bases and J by 5 bases, with 8 bases left in between. The CDR3 runs to 13 residues. Here the CDR3 DNA reads TGTGCCAGCAGCTTGGAAGGGGAATATGGCTACACCTTC. Amino acid sequence: CASSLEGEYGYTF.

The V and J genes are TRBV19 and TRBJ2-1, with D possibly being TRBD1 (8 bases). The germline V gene encodes CDR1 LNHDA and CDR2 SQIVND (reference sequence). The CDR3 covers 16 residues. The V end was cut by 6 bases, the J end by 2 bases, with 17 bases between. As DNA, the CDR3 is TGTGCCAGTAGAAATACAGGGGGGGGTGCCTACAATGAGCAGTTCTTC. It is translated as CASRNTGGGAYNEQFF.

The gene calls are TRBV15 and TRBJ1-1; 7 nucleotides align to TRBD1. The germline V gene encodes CDR1 LNHNV and CDR2 YYDKDF (reference sequence). Germline trimming cut 0 bases from V and 2 bases from J; bases unmatched to any gene: 6. The CDR3 is 16 residues long. The CDR3 spells CATSRDKGALNTEAFF. Written as DNA, the CDR3 is TGTGCCACCAGCAGAGATAAGGGGGCTTTAAACACTGAAGCTTTCTTT.

The V and J genes are TRBV10-1 and TRBJ2-3, with TRBD2 as a possible D gene (6 bases). Per germline, CDR1 WNHNN and CDR2 SYGVQD (reference sequence). Trimming cost V 3 bases and J 2 bases, with 9 bases left between them. The CDR3 length is 14 residues. CDR3 in DNA: TGCGCCAGCAGTGACGGGGGTCTCACAGATACGCAGTATTTT. It translates to CASSDGGLTDTQYF.

The count of this clone is one. J is TRBJ2-7 and V is TRBV11-2, with D perhaps matching TRBD1 (5 bases). The V and J ends lost 1 base and 7 bases respectively, with 8 bases between them. CDR1 SGHAT and CDR2 FQNNGV come from the germline V gene. This CDR3 contains 12 residues. The DNA for the CDR3 is TGTGCCAGCAGCTTAGCGCAGGGAGAGCAGTACTTC. Residues: CASSLAQGEQYF.

V gene TRBV19 combines with J gene TRBJ2-7, with no clear D. The CDR3 runs 15 residues. Germline V gene data show CDR1 as LNHDA and CDR2 as SQIVND (reference sequence). V lost 6 bases and J lost 0, with 15 bases in between. CDR3 in amino acids: CASRPAATYSYEQYF. CDR3 in DNA: TGTGCCAGTAGGCCCGCTGCCACCTACTCCTACGAGCAGTACTTC. The whole variable domain, filled in from reference TRBV19 and TRBJ2-7, reads DGGITQSPKYLFRKEGQNVTLSCEQNLNHDAMYWYRQDPGQGLRLIYYSQIVNDFQKGDIAEGYSVSREKKESFPLTVTSAQKNPTAFYLCASRPAATYSYEQYFGPGTRLTVT.

This clone came up a few times. The V and J genes are TRBV7-9 and TRBJ1-6, with D maybe TRBD1 (6 bases). Per germline, CDR1 SEHNR and CDR2 FQNEAQ (reference sequence). With 7 bases removed from V and 2 bases from J, the gap between germline ends came to 12 bases. This CDR3 is built from 15 residues. CDR3 coding DNA: TGTGCCAGCACCATGGACAGCCCCTATAATTCACCCCTCCACTTT. Its protein is CASTMDSPYNSPLHF.

V and J are TRBV30 and TRBJ1-4, with a possible D match to TRBD1 (5 bases). Trimming stripped 3 bases from V and 3 bases from J, with 8 bases between. The CDR3 covers 13 residues. Germline assignment: CDR1 GTSNPN and CDR2 SVGIG (reference sequence). In DNA form, the CDR3 reads TGTGCCTGGAGACCAGGGCCTAATGAAAAACTGTTTTTT. It yields the protein CAWRPGPNEKLFF. The full variable domain, its missing parts supplied by reference TRBV30 and TRBJ1-4, is SQTIHQWPATLVQPVGSPLSLECTVEGTSNPNLYWYRQAAGRGLQLLFYSVGIGQISSEVPQNLSASRPQDRQFILSSKKLLLSDSGFYLCAWRPGPNEKLFFGSGTQLSVL.

This clone was recorded only once. This chain uses TRBV3-1 (or the pseudogene TRBV3-2) with TRBJ2-1, with unresolved D. V gave up 0 bases and J gave up 11 bases, with 8 bases separating them. The germline CDR1 and CDR2 sequences are LGHDT and YNNKEL (reference sequence). This CDR3 is built from 12 residues. The CDR3 sequence: CASSQEARQQFF. CDR3 coding DNA: TGTGCCAGCAGCCAAGAGGCCAGGCAGCAGTTCTTC.

CDR3 loop: CASSRYRGAYEQYF. Here the CDR3 DNA reads TGTGCCAGTAGTCGATACAGGGGGGCCTACGAGCAGTACTTC. The chain employs TRBV19 and TRBJ2-7, with TRBD1 matching over 8 bases. Trimming took 5 bases from V and 2 from J; bases not matched to a gene: 5. Per germline, CDR1 LNHDA and CDR2 SQIVND (reference sequence). The CDR3 sequence is 14 residues long.

This clone was counted many times. The rearrangement joins TRBV9 to TRBJ2-1, with TRBD2 identical over 8 bases. The germline V gene encodes CDR1 SGDLS and CDR2 YYNGEE. Germline trimming cut 3 bases from V and 4 bases from J; bases unmatched to any gene: 6. The CDR3 spans 15 residues. The CDR3 DNA is TGTGCCAGCAGCGGAGAAGAGCGGGGGTACAATGAGCAGTTCTTC. Residues: CASSGEERGYNEQFF. The full variable domain, with the rest looked up from reference TRBV9 and TRBJ2-1, is DSGVTQTPKHLITATGQRVTLRCSPRSGDLSVYWYQQSLDQGLQFLIQYYNGEERAKGNILERFSAQQFPDLHSELNLSSLELGDSALYFCASSGEERGYNEQFFGPGTRLTVL.

The genes are TRBV7-3 and TRBJ2-5; 15 nucleotides line up with TRBD2. J lost 5 bases, V lost 5 bases, and 3 bases had no gene match. Germline CDR1 is SGHTA and CDR2 is FQGTGA. This CDR3 is 15 amino acids long. The CDR3 sequence is CASSQGLAGGETQYF. The CDR3 nucleotides are TGTGCCAGCAGCCAGGGACTAGCGGGAGGCGAGACCCAGTACTTC.

The chain links TRBV7-9 to TRBJ1-1; D is perhaps TRBD1 (6 bases). The CDR3 has 14 amino acids. Germline CDR1 reads SEHNR; CDR2 reads FQNEAQ (reference sequence). The V end was cut by 4 bases, the J end by 3 bases, with 12 bases between. The CDR3 reads CASSSTGIDTEAFF. CDR3 nucleotides: TGTGCCAGCAGCTCTACAGGGATCGACACTGAAGCTTTCTTT.

The chain has TRBV2 and TRBJ1-6; 8 bases line up with TRBD1. Germline-derived CDR1 and CDR2 are SNHLY and FYNNEI. J gave up 9 bases and V 3 bases, and 4 bases lay outside the gene matches. This CDR3 spans 14 amino acids. DNA for the CDR3: TGTGCCAGCAGTGAGGGCAGGGGGCCTTCACCCCTCCACTTT. Its translation is CASSEGRGPSPLHF.

This chain uses TRBV5-6 with TRBJ2-5, with D possibly TRBD2 on 5 matching bases. V was clipped by 6 bases and J by 5 bases, with 17 bases between them. Germline V gene lookup returns CDR1 SGHDT and CDR2 YYEEEE. This CDR3 has 14 amino acids. DNA of the CDR3: TGTGCCAGCACCAAATATGGAACGGGGGAGACCCAGTACTTC. Its translation: CASTKYGTGETQYF.

The genes are TRBV3-1 (or the pseudogene TRBV3-2) and TRBJ2-7; 7 bases are shared with TRBD1. The CDR3 spans 15 residues. Germline CDR1 LGHDT, CDR2 YNNKEL (reference sequence). V lost 4 bases, J lost 0 bases, and 6 bases stayed unmatched. The CDR3 region has the DNA TGTGCCAGCAGCCTAAAGGGGGCCCCCTCCTACGAGCAGTACTTC. This gives the protein CASSLKGAPSYEQYF.

V gene TRBV19 combines with J gene TRBJ1-5; 7 bases fit TRBD1. This CDR3 has 15 amino acids. Trimming removed 6 bases from V and 1 base from J; junction bases left unmatched: 6. Per germline, CDR1 LNHDA and CDR2 SQIVND (reference sequence). This chain's CDR3 is CASRPQGESNQPQHF. The CDR3 nucleotides are TGTGCCAGTAGACCCCAGGGGGAAAGCAATCAGCCCCAGCATTTT. The entire variable domain, with the rest obtained from reference TRBV19 and TRBJ1-5, is as follows: DGGITQSPKYLFRKEGQNVTLSCEQNLNHDAMYWYRQDPGQGLRLIYYSQIVNDFQKGDIAEGYSVSREKKESFPLTVTSAQKNPTAFYLCASRPQGESNQPQHFGDGTRLSIL.

This clone was seen more than once but under ten times. The chain recombines TRBV12-2 with TRBJ1-5; the table gives TRBD1 as D, unverified against the DNA. TRBV12-2 is a recognized pseudogene. The CDR3 contains 15 residues. The CDR3 loop reads CASRGDRGLHQPQHF. The CDR3 coding sequence is TGTGCAAGTCGCGGGGACAGGGGGCTGCATCAGCCCCAGCATTTT.